Listed below are T cell receptor beta chains from one sample, sequenced in a study of blood T cell repertoires in COVID-19. Profiled with immunoSEQ multiplex PCR; TCRdb holds only in-frame clones, not every one. Among about 190,000 clones, roughly 89% were seen once, and the ten largest hold 0.55% to 0.8%. The sequencing sample was made of peripheral blood. Source of these receptors: a man aged 50 to 59 with acute or convalescent COVID-19. Both conserved end residues are part of each CDR3.

v_call: TRBV27; cdr3_aa: CASSFQSTADTQYF
v_call: TRBV18; cdr3_aa: CASSPREGGYGYTF
v_call: TRBV10-3; cdr3_aa: CAISDRDSTEAFF
v_call: TRBV5-5; cdr3_aa: CASSQIGTTNEKLFF
v_call: TRBV5-1; cdr3_aa: CASSPRDRGYEQYF
v_call: TRBV28; cdr3_aa: CASSLAGAENEKLFF
v_call: TRBV5-1; cdr3_aa: CASSRTGDFTGELFF
v_call: TRBV28; cdr3_aa: CASSSPGDFKGAYEQYF
v_call: TRBV3-1/TRBV3-2; cdr3_aa: CASSPVNEKLFF
v_call: TRBV10-3; cdr3_aa: CAISESLNEQFF
v_call: TRBV5-5; cdr3_aa: CASSLEHRGHLHF
v_call: TRBV5-1; cdr3_aa: CASRYTGGGLEKLFF
v_call: TRBV5-5; cdr3_aa: CASSADRLEQETQYF
v_call: TRBV11-2; cdr3_aa: CASTPSSPGQGFNEQFF
v_call: TRBV11-2; cdr3_aa: CASSPGRPTSTQYF
v_call: TRBV7-9; cdr3_aa: CASSHEGPAKYGYTF
v_call: TRBV6-6; cdr3_aa: CASNDRLSGNTIYF
v_call: TRBV20-1; cdr3_aa: CSASSPNQPQHF
v_call: TRBV10-3; cdr3_aa: CAISAGTTGTGELFF
v_call: TRBV5-1; cdr3_aa: CASSLFAGSTDTQYF
v_call: TRBV7-2; cdr3_aa: CASSFKGAGTDTQYF
v_call: TRBV24-1; cdr3_aa: CATSDSVGYGYTF
v_call: TRBV29-1; cdr3_aa: CSVTTSVEQYF
v_call: TRBV7-9; cdr3_aa: CASSLEAGDEAFF
v_call: TRBV19; cdr3_aa: CASRGSEVATNEKLFF
v_call: TRBV3-1/TRBV3-2; cdr3_aa: CASSQDPADTQYF
v_call: TRBV5-1; cdr3_aa: CASSLGQENTEAFF
v_call: TRBV18; cdr3_aa: CASSPDPWRQGANEQFF
v_call: TRBV11-2; cdr3_aa: CASSFDLTGTGYTF
v_call: TRBV11-2; cdr3_aa: CASSPGDYLYEQYF
v_call: TRBV28; cdr3_aa: CASSFRQGVGNQPQHF
v_call: TRBV5-1; cdr3_aa: CASSADPHPEGGGSRETQYF
v_call: TRBV5-1; cdr3_aa: CASRQGANSNQPQHF
v_call: TRBV19; cdr3_aa: CASSNTGQGEAFF
v_call: TRBV28; cdr3_aa: CASSLSRGEGSPLHF
v_call: TRBV7-9; cdr3_aa: CASSLQFSTDTQYF
v_call: TRBV6-5; cdr3_aa: CASRKRGGQDEAFF
v_call: TRBV23-1; cdr3_aa: CASSQVIWPLTKWAKNIQYF
v_call: TRBV20-1; cdr3_aa: CSAIDTQAYGYTF
v_call: TRBV4-3; cdr3_aa: CASSQDPYAGELFF
v_call: TRBV7-6; cdr3_aa: CASSLARGSGNTIYF
v_call: TRBV27; cdr3_aa: CASRTGQFSGELFF
v_call: TRBV18; cdr3_aa: CASSPPLYQNEQFF
v_call: TRBV4-1; cdr3_aa: CASSPPNWREETQYF
v_call: TRBV5-1; cdr3_aa: CASRPLAGAGNEQFF
v_call: TRBV27; cdr3_aa: CATLGQGGDTQYF
v_call: TRBV19; cdr3_aa: CASKPLAGGAGDTQYF
v_call: TRBV14; cdr3_aa: CASSQGYGERRLAFF
v_call: TRBV5-5; cdr3_aa: CASSFGIPRFYNSPLHF
v_call: TRBV28; cdr3_aa: CASRGGSSTDTQYF
v_call: TRBV2; cdr3_aa: CASSVGRGTQYF